This T cell receptor (beta chain) was documented in a study of neoadjuvant nivolumab and ipilimumab in lung cancer. About the study: The combination arm added day-1 ipilimumab 1 mg/kg to nivolumab 3 mg/kg on days 1, 15, 29.

The V and J ends lost 5 bases and 1 base respectively, with 17 bases between them. The CDR3 is made up of 16 amino acids. The germline gives CDR1 SGHTA, CDR2 FQGTGA. Data came from immunoSEQ multiplex PCR; TCRdb stores just in-frame clones and leaves some out. The sample yields tens of thousands of clones, about four fifths seen once. The rearrangement joins TRBV7-3 to TRBJ1-1, with D possibly TRBD1 on 6 matching bases. Sequenced material: peripheral blood, taken before neoadjuvant nivolumab, alone or with ipilimumab. This TCR was sampled from an adult with non-small cell lung cancer. The CDR3 nucleotides read TGTGCCAGCAGCCCCAGAGGGGGACTGACGAACACTGAAGCTTTCTTT. Amino acid sequence: CASSPRGGLTNTEAFF.